Included here is one T cell receptor (beta chain) sequence, with context. The data were taken from a study of shared clonotypes between healthy human individuals. The CDR3 extends over 13 amino acids. Trimming removed 2 bases from V and 1 base from J, with 9 bases in between. Germline loops: CDR1 SQVTM, CDR2 ANQGSEA. Profiled with immunoSEQ multiplex PCR; TCRdb holds only in-frame clones, not every one. Among roughly 720,000 clones listed, around 90% were seen once. The chain couples TRBV29-1 to TRBJ2-7, with no clear D. The sequence came from a man younger than 35 in good health. Some clones in this sample may be carry-over from other donors' samples. The sequenced sample consisted of memory CD8+ T cells from PBMCs. Indicated subset: CD45RO+ cells pooled with CCR7-negative TemRA cells. CDR3 sequence reads: CSVESPVSYEQYF. The CDR3, as DNA: TGCAGCGTTGAAAGTCCGGTATCCTACGAGCAGTACTTC.